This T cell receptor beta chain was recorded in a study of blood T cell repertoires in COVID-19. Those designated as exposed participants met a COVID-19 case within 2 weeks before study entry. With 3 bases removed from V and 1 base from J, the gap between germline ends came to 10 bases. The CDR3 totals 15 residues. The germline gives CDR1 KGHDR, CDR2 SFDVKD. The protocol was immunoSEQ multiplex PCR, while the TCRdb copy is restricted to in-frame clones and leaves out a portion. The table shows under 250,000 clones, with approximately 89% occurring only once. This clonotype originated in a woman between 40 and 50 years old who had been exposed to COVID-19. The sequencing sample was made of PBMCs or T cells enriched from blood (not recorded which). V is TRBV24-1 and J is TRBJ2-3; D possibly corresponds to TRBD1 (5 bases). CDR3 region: CATSDDTTGTDTQYF. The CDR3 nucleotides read TGTGCCACCAGTGATGATACGACAGGCACAGATACGCAGTATTTT.